A single sample is the source of the 20 T cell receptor beta chains below, sequenced in a study of regulatory T cells in long-lasting Graves disease. Stated time point: persistent/refractory GD, antithyroid drugs over 5 years with positive TRAb. Construction of the TCR library relied on RNA isolated from PBMCs. Relying on iRepertoire HTBI primers and Arm-PCR of CDR3 regions, the team built TCR beta libraries. TCRdb ran MiXCR on the multiplex PCR reads and lists one entry per CDR3 protein. The repertoire holds 350,000 to 450,000 distinct CDR3 sequences, with around 21% as singletons. Specimen: peripheral blood mononuclear cells (PBMCs), collected when the disease was refractory, from a patient treated with antithyroid drugs. The receptors here all came from a female donor with Graves disease.

This clonotype showed up just a few times. The V gene is TRBV7-2, the J gene TRBJ2-5; no clear D gene. This CDR3 is built from 11 residues. Germline values: CDR1 SGHTA, CDR2 FQGNSA. Trimming shortened V by 5 bases and J by 7 bases, and 8 bases separated the two germline ends. CDR3 protein: CASSGSGTQYF. The CDR3 DNA reads TGTGCCAGCAGCGGGTCCGGGACCCAGTACTTC.

Comments on this clonotype: With a much larger clone just one base away, this may be a read error. The V and J genes are TRBV7-6 and TRBJ1-3, with TRBD1 identical over 7 bases. The V gene's germline CDR1 is SGHVS and CDR2 FNYEAQ. The CDR3 covers 15 residues. CDR3: CASSLDDRDGNTIHF. DNA for the CDR3: TGTGCCAGCAGCTTAGATGACAGGGACGGAAACACCATACATTTT.

As concerns this clonotype: One end of the junction fails to match germline, which may point to a read error. The V gene is TRBV3-1, the J gene TRBJ1-4; weak D call: TRBD1 (5 bases). The germline gives CDR1 LGHDT, CDR2 YNNKEL (reference sequence). The CDR3 spans 15 residues. CDR3 sequence: CASSRRTPGGERLFF. CDR3 nucleotides: TGTGCCAGCAGCCGGCGCACACCCGGGGGTGAAAGACTGTTTTTT.

Many counts were recorded for this clonotype. The V gene is TRBV7-2, the J gene TRBJ2-7, with D perhaps matching TRBD2 (5 bases). Germline CDR1 and CDR2: SGHTA and FQGNSA. The CDR3 has 15 amino acids. The V end was cut by 3 bases, the J end by 0 bases, with 12 bases between. The DNA for the CDR3 is TGTGCCAGCAGCTTTCGGCTAGCTAGCTCCTACGAGCAGTACTTC. This codes for CASSFRLASSYEQYF.

This clonotype has just a few counts. The J gene is TRBJ2-2, the V gene TRBV19, with D uncertain. The V end lost 4 bases, the J end lost 2 bases, and 11 bases lay between the germline ends. CDR3 length equals 15 residues. Germline lookup yields CDR1 LNHDA and CDR2 SQIVND (reference sequence). Written as DNA, the CDR3 is TGTGCCAGTAGTAGTTCGAGATCAAACACCGGGGAGCTGTTTTTT. It is translated as CASSSSRSNTGELFF.

This clonotype was seen many times. The chain carries TRBV11-1 and TRBJ2-7, with D unclear. The CDR3 contains 13 residues. V lost 1 base, J lost 1 base, and 5 bases lay in between. The V gene's germline CDR1 is SGHAT and CDR2 FQDESV (reference sequence). Here the CDR3 DNA reads TGTGCCAGCAGCTTAGAAGATTCCTACGAGCAGTACTTC. As protein: CASSLEDSYEQYF.

This clonotype was seen at least ten times. This rearrangement joins TRBV28 to TRBJ1-5; 10 nucleotides match TRBD1. V lost 3 bases to trimming and J lost 2 bases; unmatched junction nucleotides: 16. Germline V lookup: CDR1 MDHEN, CDR2 SYDVKM. This CDR3 is built from 20 residues. CDR3: CASSFPPGQGRRVGNQPQHF. The CDR3 bases are TGTGCCAGCAGTTTCCCTCCGGGACAGGGGCGACGTGTGGGCAATCAGCCCCAGCATTTT.

Many counts were recorded for this clonotype. The chain uses TRBV3-1 and TRBJ2-7; 7 bases align to TRBD2. With V trimmed by 4 bases and J by 4 bases, 4 bases remained unmatched. Germline V gives CDR1 LGHDT, CDR2 YNNKEL (reference sequence). The CDR3 is 13 residues long. In DNA form, the CDR3 reads TGTGCCAGCAGCCGCGGGAGTGGGTACGAGCAGTACTTC. Translating it yields CASSRGSGYEQYF.

The table lists this clonotype with a few counts. This sequence joins TRBV10-3 and TRBJ2-3; 12 bases align to TRBD2. There are 16 residues in the CDR3. Germline CDR1 reads ENHRY; CDR2 reads SYGVKD. V dropped 4 bases and J dropped 0; count of bases not matched to a gene: 2. The CDR3 nucleotides are TGTGCCATCAGTGGGGGACTAGCGGGTAGCACAGATACGCAGTATTTT. Translating gives CAISGGLAGSTDTQYF.

This clonotype showed up many times. This rearrangement joins TRBV7-9 to TRBJ1-1; D not certain. The CDR3 is 14 amino acids. CDR1 is SEHNR and CDR2 is FQNEAQ in the germline V gene (reference sequence). V gave up 4 bases and J gave up 4 bases, with 13 bases separating them. The CDR3 region is CASSSPREGTEAFF. The DNA for the CDR3 is TGTGCCAGCAGCTCCCCGAGGGAGGGCACTGAAGCTTTCTTT.

A remark on this clonotype: A much larger clone differs from this one at a single base, so this may be a read error. This sequence joins TRBV6-2 or TRBV6-3 and TRBJ1-1; D is perhaps TRBD1 (5 bases). Germline V gene lookup returns CDR1 MNHEY and CDR2 SVGEGT. The CDR3 totals 14 residues. The CDR3 spells CAGSYSGTGAEAFF. CDR3 DNA: TGTGCCGGCAGTTACTCCGGGACTGGTGCTGAAGCTTTCTTT.

The table lists this clonotype with many counts. This chain uses TRBV19 with TRBJ1-2; TRBD1 agrees at 10 bases. V shed 5 bases and J 7 bases; nucleotides not matched to a gene: 13. CDR1 LNHDA and CDR2 SQIVND come from the germline V gene (reference sequence). This CDR3 is 16 amino acids long. The CDR3 here is CASSPTGTGASGGYTF. The CDR3 DNA reads TGTGCCAGTAGTCCGACCGGGACAGGGGCCTCTGGTGGCTACACCTTC.

This clonotype was observed at least ten times. This CDR3 is CASSYRASTEAFF. The CDR3 DNA sequence: TGTGCCAGCAGTTACAGGGCTAGCACTGAAGCTTTCTTT. The chain employs TRBV28 and TRBJ1-1; D is perhaps TRBD1 (6 bases). CDR1 and CDR2 (germline): MDHEN, SYDVKM. There are 13 residues in the CDR3. The germline V and J ends were trimmed by 4 bases and 4 bases, with 10 bases remaining between them.

In this sample, this clonotype turned up many times. V usage is TRBV7-2 and J usage is TRBJ1-1; D uncertain. Trimming took 4 bases from V and 8 from J, leaving 11 bases between them. The CDR3 is 12 residues long. CDR1 is SGHTA and CDR2 is FQGNSA in the germline V gene. DNA of the CDR3: TGTGCCAGCAGCTGGGGAGGAGGGGAAGCTTTCTTT. This codes for CASSWGGGEAFF.

This clonotype has ten or more counts. The V gene is TRBV11-2, the J gene TRBJ2-2; D ambiguous. Trimming cost V 1 base and J 0 bases, with 6 bases left between them. Germline V lookup: CDR1 SGHAT, CDR2 FQNNGV. This CDR3 is 15 amino acids long. DNA of the CDR3: TGTGCCAGCAGCTTAGTGTCCGCGAACACCGGGGAGCTGTTTTTT. Protein: CASSLVSANTGELFF.

This clonotype was detected only a few times. The genes are TRBV7-9 and TRBJ2-7; 9 bases are a match to TRBD1. The ends lost 1 base at V and 1 base at J; junction bases unmatched: 11. The CDR3 loop spans 18 amino acids. Germline CDR1 is SEHNR and CDR2 is FQNEAQ (reference sequence). The CDR3, as DNA: TGTGCCAGCAGCTTAGAAACATCCGGGACAGGGACGTCCTACGAGCAGTACTTC. It yields the protein CASSLETSGTGTSYEQYF.

A remark on this clonotype: One junction end disagrees with the germline gene, perhaps due to a read error. The genes are TRBV18 and TRBJ1-2; the match to TRBD1 covers 7 bases. Germline CDR1 KGHSH, CDR2 LQKENI. The CDR3 is 13 amino acids. CDR3 DNA sequence: TGTGCCAGCTCGACAGGGCTTAACTATGGCTGCACCTTC. Protein sequence: CASSTGLNYGCTF.

The chain links TRBV6-4 to TRBJ2-2; 7 bases line up with TRBD2. Germline CDR1 and CDR2: MRHNA and SNTAGT. This CDR3 is built from 14 residues. With V trimmed by 4 bases and J by 4 bases, 3 bases remained unmatched. CDR3 region: CASSAGLVTGELFF. The CDR3 coding sequence is TGTGCCAGCAGTGCCGGACTAGTCACCGGGGAGCTGTTTTTT.

This clonotype was observed many times. The V call is TRBV6-1, the J call TRBJ1-5; tentatively, D is TRBD1 (5 bases). The CDR3 extends over 12 amino acids. The V gene lost 5 bases and the J gene lost 5 bases, with 7 bases spanning the gap. Germline V CDR1 and CDR2: MNHNS, SASEGT. CDR3 nucleotides: TGTGCCAGCAGTAAGGGGCATCAGCCCCAGCATTTT. Translated: CASSKGHQPQHF.

This clonotype was detected many times. The gene calls are TRBV6-2 or TRBV6-3 and TRBJ1-2; 8 bases are shared with TRBD1. Trimming at V came to 4 bases and at J to 5 bases, leaving 6 bases not matched to a gene. The germline CDR1 and CDR2 sequences are MNHEY and SVGEGT. This CDR3 is built from 14 residues. CDR3 nucleotide sequence: TGTGCCAGCAGTTCTTTAGGACAGGGTTATGGCTACACCTTC. Its protein product is CASSSLGQGYGYTF.